These 30 T cell receptor beta chains were all obtained from the same sample, sequenced in a study of T-cell reconstitution after alpha-beta-depleted transplantation in children (dated by TCRdb to between 2015 and 2016). To prepare the library, PCR was applied. The sequencing machine was an Illumina HiSeq 2500. TCR library preparation used molecular barcoding, with unique molecular identifiers applied to normalize quantification of the TCRbeta repertoire. In-frame beta chains were kept once TCRdb had trimmed the public reads at Q25 with fastp and called clones with MiXCR. A single entry per CDR3 protein holds the most common genes and DNA from its merged rows. Within this sample are a few hundred thousand distinct CDR3 sequences, with around 20% of them counted one time only. The ten largest account for 3% to 3.5% of the sample. The sequencing used PBMCs from the stem cell graft donor, collected from the stem cell graft. The receptors were gathered from a human donor who donated a stem cell graft to a child with acute lymphoblastic leukemia.

The chain uses TRBV10-3 and TRBJ1-4; D remains ambiguous. Trimming stripped 5 bases from V and 13 bases from J, with 17 bases between. The CDR3 has 13 residues. CDR1 and CDR2 from the germline V gene are ENHRY and SYGVKD. CDR3 bases: TGTGCCATCAGTCCGGACCCTTATACAAGACTGTTTTTT. It yields the protein CAISPDPYTRLFF.

V is TRBV3-1 and J is TRBJ2-2, with TRBD2 identical over 10 bases. V shed 4 bases, J shed 4 bases, and the junction held 3 bases outside the gene matches. The CDR3 spans 15 residues. CDR1 and CDR2 (germline): LGHDT, YNNKEL (reference sequence). CDR3 amino acids: CASSPSGSITGELFF. CDR3 coding DNA: TGTGCCAGCAGCCCTAGCGGGAGTATCACCGGGGAGCTGTTTTTT.

This clonotype was seen a few times. This sequence joins TRBV5-1 and TRBJ2-3; 10 nucleotides line up with TRBD2. Trimming removed 0 bases from V and 2 bases from J; junction bases left unmatched: 3. The CDR3 consists of 16 residues. From germline, CDR1 is SGHRS and CDR2 YFSETQ. This chain's CDR3 is CASSLELAGNTDTQYF. The CDR3 nucleotides read TGCGCCAGCAGCTTGGAACTAGCGGGGAACACAGATACGCAGTATTTT.

The CDR3 DNA sequence: TGTGCCAGCAGTTTTAAGAACCGCCCTGAAGCTTTCTTT. Protein product: CASSFKNRPEAFF. The rearrangement links TRBV12-3 or TRBV12-4 to TRBJ1-1; D remains ambiguous. The V end lost 3 bases, the J end lost 6 bases, and 11 bases lay between the germline ends. CDR3 length: 13 amino acids.

In this sample, this clonotype turned up a few times. The chain is built from TRBV29-1 and TRBJ2-2; D is unresolved. The V end lost 7 bases, the J end lost 3 bases, and 12 bases lay between the germline ends. There are 13 residues in the CDR3. The germline gives CDR1 SQVTM, CDR2 ANQGSEA. The CDR3 loop is CSAGPSDTGELFF. CDR3 coding DNA: TGCAGCGCCGGGCCTTCCGACACCGGGGAGCTGTTTTTT.

Only a few counts were recorded for this clonotype. The rearrangement uses TRBV5-1 and TRBJ2-5; 13 bases align to TRBD2. Germline CDR1 SGHRS, CDR2 YFSETQ. Germline trimming cut 0 bases from V and 5 bases from J; bases unmatched to any gene: 4. The CDR3 loop spans 16 amino acids. The CDR3 DNA reads TGCGCCAGCAGCTTGGGACTAGCGGGAGGATTGGAGACCCAGTACTTC. Residues: CASSLGLAGGLETQYF.

This rearrangement joins TRBV5-1 to TRBJ2-5, with 11 nucleotides matching TRBD2. CDR1 and CDR2 from the germline V gene are SGHRS and YFSETQ. V shed 2 bases and J 4 bases; nucleotides not matched to a gene: 10. The CDR3 is made up of 17 amino acids. The DNA for the CDR3 is TGCGCCAGCAGCTTCGGCGGTTTAGGACTAGCGGGAGAGACCCAGTACTTC. It specifies CASSFGGLGLAGETQYF.

This clonotype was found many times. This sequence joins TRBV6-4 and TRBJ2-3; 12 bases are a match to TRBD2. The CDR3 runs to 15 residues. Trimming took 7 bases from V and 6 from J; bases not matched to a gene: 8. The germline V gene encodes CDR1 MRHNA and CDR2 SNTAGT. In nucleotides, the CDR3 is TGTGCCAGCAAGAAACTAGCGGGAGGCGGTGATACGCAGTATTTT. Residues: CASKKLAGGGDTQYF.

V gene TRBV20-1 combines with J gene TRBJ2-2; the D gene is possibly TRBD2 (5 bases). Per the germline V gene, CDR1 is DFQATT and CDR2 is SNEGSKA (reference sequence). The CDR3 length is 17 residues. Trimming pared 0 bases from V and 0 bases from J, leaving 14 bases between. DNA for the CDR3: TGCAGTGCTAGAGATCCCTCGGCGGGCTCGAACACCGGGGAGCTGTTTTTT. The encoded protein is CSARDPSAGSNTGELFF.

Concerning this clonotype: One junction end does not reproduce the germline sequence, and a read error may be involved. The rearrangement links TRBV7-9 to TRBJ1-2; D unresolved. The CDR3 consists of 13 residues. Germline-derived CDR1 and CDR2 are SEHNR and FQNEAQ (reference sequence). This CDR3 reads CAISSPGVYGYTF. As DNA, the CDR3 is TGTGCCATCAGCTCCCCCGGGGTCTATGGCTACACCTTC.

The chain has TRBV10-3 and TRBJ2-7; D gene uncertain. With 3 bases removed from V and 2 bases from J, the gap between germline ends came to 11 bases. The CDR3 loop spans 14 amino acids. The germline gives CDR1 ENHRY, CDR2 SYGVKD. The CDR3 sequence is CAISDSDGPYEQYF. The CDR3 coding sequence is TGTGCCATCAGTGATTCCGACGGGCCCTACGAGCAGTACTTC.

The chain employs TRBV5-1 and TRBJ2-4; D gene unclear. CDR1 SGHRS and CDR2 YFSETQ come from the germline V gene. CDR3 length: 13 amino acids. V was clipped by 2 bases and J by 6 bases, with 9 bases between them. The CDR3 DNA follows: TGCGCCAGCAGCTTCTTAGAAGGAAACATTCAGTACTTC. This sequence encodes CASSFLEGNIQYF.

This sequence joins TRBV4-1 and TRBJ1-1, with D hard to call. The V gene lost 0 bases and the J gene lost 13 bases, with 15 bases spanning the gap. Germline V gene data show CDR1 as MGHRA and CDR2 as YSYEKL. This CDR3 has 13 amino acids. As DNA, the CDR3 is TGCGCCAGCAGCCAAGATTACAGCCTCCCCCTTTTCTTT. Its protein product is CASSQDYSLPLFF.

The rearrangement joins TRBV29-1 to TRBJ1-1, with D tentatively TRBD1 (6 bases). CDR3 length: 13 amino acids. V dropped 7 bases and J dropped 0 bases, with 12 bases sitting between them. Germline assignment: CDR1 SQVTM and CDR2 ANQGSEA. CDR3 in amino acids: CSGRTDLNTEAFF. The CDR3 DNA reads TGCAGCGGGAGGACAGACTTGAACACTGAAGCTTTCTTT.

This clonotype was seen a few times. The rearrangement uses TRBV5-1 and TRBJ2-6, with 13 bases lining up with TRBD2. The CDR3 extends over 20 amino acids. CDR1 and CDR2 from the germline V gene are SGHRS and YFSETQ. The V and J ends lost 4 bases and 2 bases, in that order; junction bases with no gene match: 12. Here the CDR3 DNA reads TGCGCCAGCAGCCCCGGGACTAGCGGGACCCTCCGGGCTGGGGCCAACGTCCTGACTTTC. Its translation is CASSPGTSGTLRAGANVLTF.

The gene calls are TRBV27 and TRBJ2-7, with TRBD1 identical over 9 bases. Germline CDR1 is MNHEY and CDR2 is SMNVEV (reference sequence). The J segment lost 4 bases and the V segment lost 2 bases, leaving 6 bases of the junction unmatched. The CDR3 runs 15 residues. The CDR3 loop reads CASSLTPGQGYEQYF. CDR3 coding DNA: TGTGCCAGCAGTTTAACACCGGGACAGGGATACGAGCAGTACTTC.

The chain has TRBV20-1 and TRBJ2-3, with D possibly TRBD2 on 5 matching bases. V lost 4 bases, J lost 7 bases, and 12 bases lay in between. Per the germline V gene, CDR1 is DFQATT and CDR2 is SNEGSKA (reference sequence). The CDR3 has 12 residues. CDR3 residues: CSAMYLDYTQYF. CDR3 bases: TGCAGTGCTATGTACTTGGACTATACGCAGTATTTT.

This chain links TRBV19 with TRBJ2-1; TRBD2 aligns across 8 bases. With V trimmed by 1 base and J by 10 bases, 0 bases remained unmatched. CDR3 length equals 12 residues. Looked up from germline, CDR1 is LNHDA and CDR2 is SQIVND (reference sequence). The CDR3 sequence is CASSIAGGEQFF. The CDR3 coding sequence is TGTGCCAGTAGTATAGCGGGGGGGGAGCAGTTCTTC.

The chain links TRBV7-3 to TRBJ2-2; D may match TRBD1 or TRBD2 (7 bases each). V gave up 5 bases and J gave up 4 bases, with 17 bases separating them. The CDR3 has 16 residues. Per the germline V gene, CDR1 is SGHTA and CDR2 is FQGTGA. The chain's CDR3 is CASSPVGGGLTGELFF. CDR3 in DNA: TGTGCCAGCAGCCCAGTGGGAGGGGGCCTCACCGGGGAGCTGTTTTTT.

A few counts support this clonotype. The chain recombines TRBV27 with TRBJ2-7; weak D call: TRBD1 (5 bases). V dropped 3 bases and J dropped 6 bases, with 15 bases sitting between them. CDR1 and CDR2 from the germline V gene are MNHEY and SMNVEV (reference sequence). The CDR3 is 14 residues long. CDR3 loop: CASSFGHPSGEQYF. The CDR3 nucleotides are TGTGCCAGCAGTTTTGGACACCCCTCGGGCGAGCAGTACTTC.

V gene TRBV5-1 combines with J gene TRBJ2-7, with D possibly matching TRBD2 (5 bases). This CDR3 is 14 amino acids long. Trimming pared 1 base from V and 0 bases from J, leaving 8 bases between. Germline-derived CDR1 and CDR2 are SGHRS and YFSETQ. CDR3 nucleotide sequence: TGCGCCAGCAGCTTGCCAGGACTCTCCTACGAGCAGTACTTC. This sequence encodes CASSLPGLSYEQYF.

This chain links TRBV20-1 with TRBJ2-7, with a possible D match to TRBD2 (7 bases). This CDR3 has 14 amino acids. V was shortened by 5 bases and J by 4 bases, with 18 bases between the two germline ends. Germline V gene data show CDR1 as DFQATT and CDR2 as SNEGSKA (reference sequence). The DNA of the CDR3 is TGCAGTGCTCAAAGACCGGGGGGCGGTTACGAGCAGTACTTC. It specifies CSAQRPGGGYEQYF.

The V and J genes are TRBV29-1 and TRBJ2-2, with 10 bases fitting TRBD2. The CDR3 extends over 14 amino acids. Losses at the gene ends were 4 bases for V and 3 bases for J; bases not matched to a gene: 2. The germline CDR1 and CDR2 sequences are SQVTM and ANQGSEA. This CDR3 is CSVVAGGYTGELFF. CDR3 bases: TGCAGCGTTGTAGCGGGAGGATACACCGGGGAGCTGTTTTTT.

Only a few counts were recorded for this clonotype. This sequence joins TRBV12-3 or TRBV12-4 and TRBJ2-2; the match to TRBD2 covers 14 bases. The length of the CDR3 is 17 residues. V shed 7 bases, J shed 4 bases, and the junction held 8 bases outside the gene matches. This CDR3 is CASIPGTSGRSTGELFF. The CDR3 nucleotides read TGTGCCAGCATCCCGGGGACTAGCGGGAGATCCACCGGGGAGCTGTTTTTT.

The table lists this clonotype with a few counts. Here the CDR3 DNA reads TGTGCCAGCAGCCTCACAGGCGGGTCGGGCTATGGCTACACCTTC. This gives the protein CASSLTGGSGYGYTF. This chain connects TRBV3-1 to TRBJ1-2; D perhaps matches TRBD1 (5 bases). CDR1 and CDR2 from the germline V gene are LGHDT and YNNKEL (reference sequence). This CDR3 is built from 15 residues. V was cut by 4 bases and J by 4 bases, with 16 bases left in between.

The chain links TRBV6-5 to TRBJ2-2, with a tentative D call TRBD1 (5 bases). The ends were cut back, 1 base at V and 4 bases at J, with 13 bases in the middle. The CDR3 runs to 16 residues. In germline, CDR1 is MNHEY, CDR2 SVGAGI. CDR3 residues: CASSYYLGRGTGELFF. CDR3 DNA: TGTGCCAGCAGTTACTACCTGGGGCGCGGCACCGGGGAGCTGTTTTTT.

The chain is built from TRBV7-9 and TRBJ2-5; D is possibly TRBD2 (6 bases). Trimming removed 3 bases at V and 5 bases at J, with 13 bases between. CDR1 SEHNR and CDR2 FQNEAQ come from the germline V gene (reference sequence). This CDR3 is built from 14 residues. The CDR3 DNA sequence: TGTGCCAGCAGCTTGCCCTGGGGGGAGGAGACCCAGTACTTC. This translates into CASSLPWGEETQYF.

This rearrangement joins TRBV6-2 or TRBV6-3 to TRBJ2-5; TRBD2 aligns across 10 bases. This CDR3 comprises 17 residues. V trimming: 6 bases; J trimming: 3 bases; junction bases outside the gene matches: 13. Germline CDR1 MNHEY, CDR2 SVGEGT. The CDR3 sequence: CASSKVGASGSEETQYF. CDR3 DNA sequence: TGTGCCAGCAGCAAAGTCGGGGCTAGCGGGAGTGAAGAGACCCAGTACTTC.

The chain combines TRBV12-3 or TRBV12-4 with TRBJ2-7, with D perhaps being TRBD1 or TRBD2 (5 bases each). This CDR3 region has 13 residues. V was trimmed by 2 bases and J by 9 bases, leaving 14 bases between them. CDR3 amino acids: CASSLNIRGRQYF. As DNA, the CDR3 is TGTGCCAGCAGTTTAAATATAAGGGGACGGCAGTACTTC.

There are many counts of this clonotype. This chain connects TRBV20-1 to TRBJ2-3; the D is unclear. The germline CDR1 and CDR2 sequences are DFQATT and SNEGSKA (reference sequence). CDR3 size: 14 residues. V was shortened by 0 bases and J by 1 base, with 8 bases between the two germline ends. Here the CDR3 DNA reads TGCAGTGCTAGAGATCGACGGGGCACAGATACGCAGTATTTT. It is translated as CSARDRRGTDTQYF.